The 20 T cell receptor beta chains below were found in one sample sequenced in a study of human T cells and chemical hapten exposure. The time point was: patch test 3, about 24 weeks after DPC sensitization. The treatment denotes: therapeutic diphenylcyclopropenone sensitization with weekly scalp DPC. TCRdb independently ran MiXCR on the RACE reads; one entry per CDR3 protein. The table lists roughly 71,000 distinct CDR3 sequences, more than 9.5% of them singletons. Source: whole blood, taken in connection with sensitization to the hapten diphenylcyclopropenone (DPC). Receptor source: a woman aged 50 to 60 with alopecia areata. Some clones in this sample may be carry-over from other donors' samples.

This clonotype was found many times. The chain is built from TRBV2 and TRBJ1-5; 7 bases agree with TRBD1. Per germline, CDR1 SNHLY and CDR2 FYNNEI. The ends lost 6 bases at V and 0 bases at J; junction bases unmatched: 11. CDR3 length: 17 residues. CDR3 sequence reads: CASRKDRTSYSNQPQHF. DNA of the CDR3: TGTGCCAGCAGGAAGGACAGGACCTCTTATAGCAATCAGCCCCAGCATTTT.

This clonotype was counted many times. The CDR3 DNA is TGTGCCAGCTCTTTACGAACTCACTCTGGGGCCAACGTCCTGACTTTC. It is translated as CASSLRTHSGANVLTF. The V gene is TRBV18, the J gene TRBJ2-6; D is unclear. The CDR3 loop spans 16 amino acids. With 6 bases removed from V and 0 bases from J, the gap between germline ends came to 12 bases. CDR1 and CDR2 from the germline V gene are KGHSH and LQKENI. Together with reference TRBV18 and TRBJ2-6, the CDR3 gives the full variable domain: NAGVMQNPRHLVRRRGQEARLRCSPMKGHSHVYWYRQLPEEGLKFMVYLQKENIIDESGMPKERFSAEFPKEGPSILRIQQVVRGDSAAYFCASSLRTHSGANVLTFGAGSRLTVL.

The V call is TRBV10-3, the J call TRBJ1-2; no reliable D call. CDR1 ENHRY and CDR2 SYGVKD come from the germline V gene. The length of the CDR3 is 16 residues. V lost 6 bases to trimming and J lost 4 bases, with 21 bases between them. The CDR3 DNA reads TGTGCCATCAGCCCAGGACCCAAAGTATACGCCTATGGCTACACCTTC. This encodes CAISPGPKVYAYGYTF.

This clonotype was seen repeatedly, ten times or more. The chain has TRBV19 and TRBJ1-2; 9 nucleotides match TRBD1. After removal of 10 bases from V and 6 bases from J, the junction contained 24 bases not matched to a gene. Germline V gives CDR1 LNHDA, CDR2 SQIVND (reference sequence). The CDR3 runs 18 residues. CDR3 in DNA: TGTGCCACCGCCTTCCGCTTGGGACAGGGTTTTTATCGGCATGGCTACACCTTC. Its translation: CATAFRLGQGFYRHGYTF.

The rearrangement links TRBV5-1 to TRBJ2-3; D possibly matches TRBD1 or TRBD2 (6 bases each). Germline V gene sequence: CDR1 SGHRS, CDR2 YFSETQ. The CDR3 sequence is 14 residues long. V lost 5 bases, J lost 3 bases, and 13 bases lay in between. CDR3 nucleotide sequence: TGCGCCAGCAGTACCGGGGGCTTTACAGATACGCAGTATTTT. Protein sequence: CASSTGGFTDTQYF.

CDR3 residues: CSVEGLRGQPQHF. The CDR3 DNA follows: TGCAGCGTTGAGGGACTGCGCGGTCAGCCCCAGCATTTT. The rearrangement links TRBV29-1 to TRBJ1-5, with D tentatively TRBD1 (5 bases). CDR1 is SQVTM, CDR2 ANQGSEA, per germline. The germline V and J ends were trimmed by 3 bases and 6 bases, with 12 bases remaining between them. The CDR3 contains 13 residues.

This clonotype was seen repeatedly, ten times or more. The junction and the germline gene differ at one end; a read error may be behind it. The V and J genes are TRBV29-1 and TRBJ2-7; D gene ambiguous. CDR1 and CDR2 (germline): SQVTM, ANQGSEA. The CDR3 covers 11 residues. The CDR3 sequence is CSARFSYEQYF. Here the CDR3 DNA reads TGCAGCGCCAGGTTCTCCTACGAACAGTACTTC.

This sequence joins TRBV10-3 and TRBJ1-1, with TRBD1 matching over 8 bases. J was trimmed by 1 base and V by 6 bases; bases with no gene match: 16. Germline CDR1 and CDR2: ENHRY and SYGVKD. This CDR3 has 18 residues. The CDR3: CAIREPGQGAMGNTEAFF. CDR3 bases: TGTGCCATCAGGGAGCCAGGGCAGGGGGCTATGGGGAACACTGAAGCTTTCTTT.

The V call is TRBV6-2 or TRBV6-3, the J call TRBJ2-7; the D call may be TRBD1 or TRBD2 (5 bases each). V was clipped by 11 bases and J by 2 bases, with 13 bases between them. The CDR3 is made up of 12 amino acids. In germline, CDR1 is MNHEY, CDR2 SVGEGT. CDR3 in amino acids: CACKRGPYEQYF. CDR3 nucleotide sequence: TGTGCCTGCAAGAGGGGCCCCTACGAGCAGTACTTC.

This clonotype was observed at least ten times. The V call is TRBV19, the J call TRBJ2-7; 9 bases fit TRBD2. The germline V gene has CDR1 LNHDA and CDR2 SQIVND (reference sequence). The junction had 12 bases not matched to a gene; V was cut back by 7 bases and J by 5 bases. CDR3 length: 15 residues. The CDR3 DNA reads as TGTGCCAGTACCCCAAGCGGGGTAGCGGGAGACGAGCAGTACTTC. Protein: CASTPSGVAGDEQYF.

In its sample, this clonotype was seen many times. This sequence joins TRBV10-3 and TRBJ2-7, with a tentative D call TRBD1 (6 bases). The CDR3 spans 14 residues. Germline loops: CDR1 ENHRY, CDR2 SYGVKD. V was clipped by 8 bases and J by 1 base, with 15 bases between them. CDR3 nucleotides: TGTGCCATCGGGGGCAACCCTCAATCCTACGAGCAGTACTTC. This translates into CAIGGNPQSYEQYF.

In its sample, this clonotype was seen many times. This sequence joins TRBV28 and TRBJ1-5, with 7 bases lining up with TRBD1. The CDR3 length is 14 residues. V trimming: 8 bases; J trimming: 2 bases; junction bases outside the gene matches: 6. Germline CDR1 reads MDHEN; CDR2 reads SYDVKM. The CDR3 region is CASVYRGGNQPQHF. As DNA, the CDR3 is TGTGCCAGCGTGTACAGGGGCGGCAATCAGCCCCAGCATTTT.

Only a few counts were recorded for this clonotype. This rearrangement joins TRBV7-6 to TRBJ1-6; 10 bases are shared with TRBD1. The CDR3 is made up of 16 amino acids. Germline CDR1 SGHVS, CDR2 FNYEAQ. J lost 5 bases, V lost 6 bases, and 7 bases had no gene match. The CDR3 loop is CASRSTGGADNSPLHF. CDR3 coding DNA: TGTGCCAGCAGATCGACAGGGGGCGCCGATAATTCACCCCTCCACTTT. The full variable domain, rest sourced from reference TRBV7-6 and TRBJ1-6, is GAGVSQSPRYKVTKRGQDVALRCDPISGHVSLYWYRQALGQGPEFLTYFNYEAQQDKSGLPNDRFSAERPEGSISTLTIQRTEQRDSAMYRCASRSTGGADNSPLHFGNGTRLTVT.

This clonotype has at least ten counts. The genes are TRBV18 and TRBJ1-1, with D hard to call. V was cut by 3 bases and J by 6 bases, with 8 bases left in between. Germline V gene lookup returns CDR1 KGHSH and CDR2 LQKENI. The length of the CDR3 is 12 residues. CDR3 bases: TGTGCCAGCTCACCCTCTTCCGCTGAAGCTTTCTTT. It specifies CASSPSSAEAFF.

The chain uses TRBV9 and TRBJ2-3; D unclear. The CDR3 covers 11 residues. V was clipped by 0 bases and J by 4 bases, with 0 bases between them. Germline V gene sequence: CDR1 SGDLS, CDR2 YYNGEE. The chain's CDR3 is CASSVADTQYF. DNA for the CDR3: TGTGCCAGCAGCGTAGCAGATACGCAGTATTTT.

This clonotype turned up a few times. The J gene is TRBJ2-1, the V gene TRBV19; D possibly corresponds to TRBD1 (5 bases). Germline-derived CDR1 and CDR2 are LNHDA and SQIVND (reference sequence). This CDR3 comprises 15 residues. Trimming pared 9 bases from V and 0 bases from J, leaving 15 bases between. DNA for the CDR3: TGTGCCAGCTCAATCAGGGATAGCTCCTACAATGAGCAGTTCTTC. Its protein is CASSIRDSSYNEQFF.

This clonotype was recorded a few times. The J gene is TRBJ1-3, the V gene TRBV6-6; no reliable D call. CDR1 and CDR2 from the germline V gene are MNHNY and SVGAGI (reference sequence). V dropped 5 bases and J dropped 3 bases, with 8 bases sitting between them. The CDR3 is 13 amino acids. CDR3 coding DNA: TGTGCCAGCAGTAGGGAAAGTGGAAACACCATATATTTT. It is translated as CASSRESGNTIYF.

This clonotype has at least ten counts. The chain is built from TRBV7-2 and TRBJ2-3; D ambiguous. Germline V gives CDR1 SGHTA, CDR2 FQGNSA. Trimming shortened V by 1 base and J by 5 bases, and 7 bases separated the two germline ends. This CDR3 has 13 residues. CDR3 sequence: CASSLVWRDTQYF. The CDR3 coding sequence is TGTGCCAGCAGCTTAGTGTGGAGAGATACGCAGTATTTT.

This clonotype was seen repeatedly, ten times or more. The gene calls are TRBV7-6 and TRBJ1-3, with D possibly TRBD1 on 5 matching bases. Germline CDR1 SGHVS, CDR2 FNYEAQ. V lost 5 bases, J lost 0 bases, and 11 bases lay in between. The CDR3 runs 15 residues. The CDR3 spells CASSQAGSSGNTIYF. In nucleotides, the CDR3 is TGTGCCAGCAGCCAAGCAGGGAGCTCTGGAAACACCATATATTTT.

This clonotype has a count of ten or more. The V and J genes are TRBV10-3 and TRBJ1-6; D is undetermined. CDR1 is ENHRY, CDR2 SYGVKD, per germline. The CDR3 covers 13 residues. Between the trimmed V and J ends, which lost 7 bases and 7 bases, there was a span of 11 bases. The CDR3, as DNA: TGTGCCATCACCGTAGGGCCAAATTCACCCCTCCACTTT. Protein: CAITVGPNSPLHF.